This T cell receptor beta chain was retrieved from a study of cytomegalovirus exposure and HLA in healthy donors. V shed 4 bases and J 2 bases; nucleotides not matched to a gene: 14. CDR1 MGHRA and CDR2 YSYEKL come from the germline V gene. The CDR3 has 18 amino acids. Study conclusions and caveats: In a later analysis, donors in an Asian-associated ancestry cluster reportedly had fewer N-insertions in productive TCRs than the cohort mean. The study dropped some indistinguishable V segments, TRBV6-2 and TRBV6-3 among them.

The primer mix had 60 Vbeta and 13 Jbeta primers. This table comes from immunoSEQ multiplex PCR, and its TCRdb copy is limited to in-frame clones, with some not included. The sample contains fewer than 200,000 clones, 73% of which appear only once. A word on this clone: Its antigen remains unidentified.

The specimen sequenced was PBMCs. The sequence derives from a woman aged 18 to 35 in good health and CMV-seropositive. The chain carries TRBV4-1 and TRBJ2-3, with 8 positions matching TRBD2. The CDR3 reads CASSRGGILADTTDTQYF. The CDR3 nucleotides are TGCGCCAGCAGCCGGGGAGGTATACTAGCGGACACCACAGATACGCAGTATTTT.